Presented here are 7 T cell receptor beta chains from one specimen sequenced in a study of blood T cell repertoires in COVID-19. Assay used: immunoSEQ multiplex PCR; TCRdb lists only in-frame clones, some missing. The repertoire has about 150,000 clones, about 82% of them found once; the top ten carry less than 7%. The sequenced sample was PBMCs or T cells enriched from blood (not recorded which). The receptors here all came from a middle-aged woman who had recovered from COVID-19.

This chain links TRBV19 with TRBJ1-1; perhaps TRBD1 as D (6 bases). In germline, CDR1 is LNHDA, CDR2 SQIVND (reference sequence). This CDR3 is 16 amino acids long. Trimming stripped 8 bases from V and 5 bases from J, with 24 bases between. CDR3 nucleotides: TGTGCCAGTGTAATCACAGACGGGGGGCCGGGGACTGAAGCTTTCTTT. Its protein is CASVITDGGPGTEAFF.

The table lists this clone with a count of one. The chain combines TRBV12-3 or TRBV12-4 with TRBJ1-1; TRBD1 is a possible D gene (5 bases). V shed 4 bases and J shed 4 bases, with 10 bases lying between them. The CDR3 runs to 13 residues. The CDR3 DNA follows: TGTGCCAGCAGTTCCGGGGGGGGCACTGAAGCTTTCTTT. The encoded protein is CASSSGGGTEAFF.

The chain is built from TRBV10-3 and TRBJ1-5; 8 bases are shared with TRBD1. Germline assignment: CDR1 ENHRY and CDR2 SYGVKD. There are 13 residues in the CDR3. The V gene end was trimmed by 4 bases and the J gene end by 9 bases; junction bases not matched to a gene: 5. This chain's CDR3 is CAISGTGQGPQHF. The CDR3 DNA follows: TGTGCCATCAGTGGGACAGGGCAAGGGCCCCAGCATTTT.

The chain joins TRBV27 to TRBJ2-2; 7 bases map to TRBD2. The CDR3 is made up of 16 amino acids. After removal of 5 bases from V and 4 bases from J, the junction contained 10 bases not matched to a gene. The germline gives CDR1 MNHEY, CDR2 SMNVEV (reference sequence). The CDR3 reads CASSLYLGGGTGELFF. The CDR3 DNA is TGTGCCAGCAGTCTCTACCTTGGGGGGGGCACCGGGGAGCTGTTTTTT.

V usage is TRBV12-3 or TRBV12-4 and J usage is TRBJ2-1, with 7 bases aligning to TRBD1. This CDR3 is built from 13 residues. After removal of 5 bases from V and 4 bases from J, the junction contained 2 bases not matched to a gene. CDR3: CASSRQGYNEQFF. The CDR3 DNA follows: TGTGCCAGCAGTCGACAGGGTTACAATGAGCAGTTCTTC.

In its sample, this clone was seen once. The chain joins TRBV24-1 to TRBJ2-1, with 11 bases that match TRBD1. The CDR3 extends over 15 amino acids. Germline CDR1 KGHDR, CDR2 SFDVKD. The junction had 8 bases not matched to a gene; V was cut back by 8 bases and J by 6 bases. The CDR3 reads CATTWDRGVSNEQFF. CDR3 bases: TGTGCCACCACCTGGGACAGGGGGGTTTCCAATGAGCAGTTCTTC.

In nucleotides, the CDR3 is TGCGCCAGCAGCTTTGAGGGTGGTCGGAATTCACCCCTCCACTTT. It codes for CASSFEGGRNSPLHF. J is TRBJ1-6 and V is TRBV5-1, with D uncertain. Germline values: CDR1 SGHRS, CDR2 YFSETQ. The CDR3 covers 15 residues. V lost 2 bases and J 7 bases, leaving 13 bases between the germline ends. The whole variable domain, filled in from reference TRBV5-1 and TRBJ1-6, reads KAGVTQTPRYLIKTRGQQVTLSCSPISGHRSVSWYQQTPGQGLQFLFEYFSETQRNKGNFPGRFSGRQFSNSRSEMNVSTLELGDSALYLCASSFEGGRNSPLHFGNGTRLTVT.